Sequencing of this T cell receptor beta chain was carried out in a study of cytomegalovirus exposure and HLA in healthy donors. The CDR3 is made up of 14 amino acids. Per germline, CDR1 SGHRS and CDR2 YFSETQ. Trimming took 2 bases from V and 11 from J, leaving 17 bases between them. General study findings and limits: Among CMV-associated TCR beta chains, most appeared HLA-restricted in a later analysis. Earlier analysis yielded a pattern in which most TCR beta V segments were productive about 90% or about 30% of the time.

Primers: 60 Vbeta forward and 13 Jbeta reverse. Clones were read by immunoSEQ multiplex PCR, and TCRdb kept only the in-frame ones, dropping some. The table records about 150,000 clones, around 84% of them present only once. Remarks on this clone: The antigen remains undetermined.

Specimen: PBMCs. V is TRBV5-1 and J is TRBJ1-5; the D gene is possibly TRBD1 (5 bases). This TCR was sampled from a boy aged 2-15 years in good health and CMV-seronegative. DNA of the CDR3: TGCGCCAGCAGCTTAGGAGGGGATGTTTTGACCCAGCATTTT. It encodes CASSLGGDVLTQHF.